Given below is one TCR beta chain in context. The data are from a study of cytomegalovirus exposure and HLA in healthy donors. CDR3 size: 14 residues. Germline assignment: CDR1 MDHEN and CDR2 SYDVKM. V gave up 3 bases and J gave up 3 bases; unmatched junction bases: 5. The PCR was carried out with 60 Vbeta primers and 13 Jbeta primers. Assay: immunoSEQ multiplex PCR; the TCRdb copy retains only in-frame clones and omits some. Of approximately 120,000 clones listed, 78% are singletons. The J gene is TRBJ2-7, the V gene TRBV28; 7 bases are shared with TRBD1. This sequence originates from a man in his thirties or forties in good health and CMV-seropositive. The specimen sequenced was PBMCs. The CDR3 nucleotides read TGTGCCAGCAGTTTGCGACAGGGTATCTACGAGCAGTACTTC. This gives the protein CASSLRQGIYEQYF.